This T cell receptor beta chain derives from a study of T cell repertoires in cytomegalovirus infection. Study overall: The public TCR beta signatures pointed to both CMV infection and matching HLA type.

Findings of the study overall: CMV carriers with the relevant HLA were identified by cumulative public TCR beta family frequency.

J was trimmed by 7 bases and V by 3 bases; bases with no gene match: 1. This CDR3 has 14 residues. Germline CDR1 MDHEN, CDR2 SYDVKM. As to this clonotype: The antigen is undetermined.

TCRdb passed the reads through MiXCR, listing each CDR3 protein once. The sample consists of around 800,000 distinct CDR3 sequences, 30% to 35% of them appearing once. The sample here was cultured CD8+ T cells from PBMCs, taken from culture after CMV antigen stimulation. This chain uses TRBV28 with TRBJ2-3; TRBD2 matches 13 bases. The sequence came from a human donor in good health (CMV status not recorded). Some clones in this sample may be carry-over from other donors' samples. The DNA for the CDR3 is TGTGCCAGCAGTTTGACTAGCGGGGGGAATACGCAGTATTTT. Translation: CASSLTSGGNTQYF.